The 2 T cell receptor beta chains given below trace back to one sample, sequenced in a study of T cell repertoires in cytomegalovirus infection. TCRdb processed the reads anew with MiXCR; each CDR3 protein has one entry. The sample has approximately 150,000 distinct CDR3 sequences; 20% to 25% are singletons. For these TCRs, the target antigens are not known. Source: CD8+ T cells from cultured PBMCs, taken from culture after CMV antigen stimulation. The receptors shown here come from a human donor in good health (CMV status not recorded). Some clones in this sample may be carry-over from other donors' samples.

Only a few counts were recorded for this clonotype. V and J are TRBV27 and TRBJ1-1; D is perhaps TRBD1 (5 bases). This CDR3 spans 14 amino acids. Germline V gene sequence: CDR1 MNHEY, CDR2 SMNVEV (reference sequence). With 5 bases removed from V and 7 bases from J, the gap between germline ends came to 17 bases. CDR3 sequence: CASSRRELTDEAFF. The CDR3 coding sequence is TGTGCCAGCAGTAGACGTGAGTTGACAGATGAAGCTTTCTTT.

There are a few counts of this clonotype. The V and J genes are TRBV6-6 and TRBJ2-7; maybe TRBD1 (6 bases). Trimming removed 6 bases at V and 3 bases at J, with 15 bases between. The CDR3 totals 14 residues. CDR1 and CDR2 (germline): MNHNY, SVGAGI (reference sequence). The CDR3 sequence is CASRGQDGHYEQYF. The CDR3 DNA reads TGTGCCAGCAGGGGACAAGACGGCCACTACGAGCAGTACTTC.